Listed below are T cell receptor beta chains from one sample, sequenced in a study of T cells after yellow fever vaccination. TCRdb passed the 5' RACE reads through MiXCR, listing each CDR3 protein once. The sample lists 150,000 to 200,000 distinct CDR3 sequences, approximately 6.8% occurring once. Sequences were derived from CD4+ T cells sorted from PBMCs, sampled more than 4 days after the first yellow fever vaccination. All receptors derive from a man between 18 and 29 years old who received the YFV17D yellow fever vaccine. CDR3s include the opening cysteine and the closing phenylalanine or tryptophan. A D gene is named only where the DNA matches it firmly. Clone size is not always given. Where it is, it says once, few, many or a class for expanded clones.

NA	TRBV7-9	NA	TRBJ1-6	CASGPGREYSPLHF	TGTGCCAGCGGCCCCGGGAGAGAGTATTCACCCCTCCACTTT
TRBD2	TRBV7-2	many	TRBJ2-7	CASSLGVGGAYEQYF	TGTGCCAGCAGCTTAGGAGTCGGGGGGGCCTACGAGCAGTACTTC
TRBD2	TRBV7-3	NA	TRBJ2-1	CASSSLGTSGASYNEQFF	TGTGCCAGCAGCTCCCTAGGGACTAGCGGGGCTTCCTACAATGAGCAGTTCTTC
NA	TRBV5-4	many	TRBJ2-3	CASSPTRRGADTQYF	TGTGCCAGCAGCCCCACAAGACGGGGCGCAGATACGCAGTATTTT
NA	TRBV7-2	many	TRBJ1-2	CASSLGGYYGYTF	TGTGCCAGCAGCTTAGGGGGCTACTATGGCTACACCTTC
NA	TRBV7-2	many	TRBJ1-1	CASTMFGIEAFF	TGTGCCAGCACCATGTTTGGGATTGAGGCTTTCTTT
NA	TRBV18	NA	TRBJ2-7	CASSPGDDEQYF	TGTGCCAGCTCACCAGGGGACGACGAGCAGTACTTC
NA	TRBV24-1	many	TRBJ1-6	CATSDSSTGLDSPLHF	TGTGCCACCAGTGATTCGTCGACAGGATTAGATTCACCCCTCCACTTT
TRBD1	TRBV7-9	few	TRBJ2-7	CATGTGPYEQYF	TGTGCCACCGGGACAGGGCCCTACGAGCAGTACTTC
NA	TRBV4-1	few	TRBJ2-6	CASRIPFDGRSGANVLTF	TGCGCCAGCAGGATCCCCTTCGACGGGCGCTCTGGGGCCAACGTCCTGACTTTC
TRBD1	TRBV6-5	few	TRBJ1-1	CASSYSVTGDTEAFF	TGTGCCAGCAGTTACTCCGTGACAGGGGACACTGAAGCTTTCTTT
NA	TRBV3-1	many	TRBJ2-7	CASSQVLYEQYF	TGTGCCAGCAGCCAAGTTCTCTACGAGCAGTACTTC
NA	TRBV24-1	few	TRBJ1-1	CATRGGTEAFF	TGTGCCACACGGGGCGGCACTGAAGCTTTCTTT
NA	TRBV18	many	TRBJ1-2	CASSPDLYGYTF	TGTGCCAGCTCTCCGGACCTATATGGCTACACCTTC
NA	TRBV5-6	few	TRBJ1-2	CASSLWGAYGYTF	TGTGCCAGCAGCTTGTGGGGGGCCTATGGCTACACCTTC